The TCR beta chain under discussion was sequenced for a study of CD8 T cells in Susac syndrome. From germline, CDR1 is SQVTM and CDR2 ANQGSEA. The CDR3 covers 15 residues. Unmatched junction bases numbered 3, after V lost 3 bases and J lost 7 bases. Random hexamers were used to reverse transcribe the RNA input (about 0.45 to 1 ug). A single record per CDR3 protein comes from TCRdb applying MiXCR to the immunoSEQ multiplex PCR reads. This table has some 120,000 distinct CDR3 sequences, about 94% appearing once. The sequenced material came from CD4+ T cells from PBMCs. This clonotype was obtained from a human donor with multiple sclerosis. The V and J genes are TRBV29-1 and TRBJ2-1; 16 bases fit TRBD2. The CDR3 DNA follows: TGCAGCGTTGAGGGACTAGCGGGAGGGCCGAATGAGCAGTTCTTC. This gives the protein CSVEGLAGGPNEQFF.